One and the same sample provided the 10 T cell receptor beta chains below, sequenced in a study of cytomegalovirus exposure and HLA in healthy donors. The primer mix had 60 Vbeta and 13 Jbeta primers. Sequencing used immunoSEQ multiplex PCR; TCRdb keeps in-frame clones, though not all of them. Altogether over 100,000 clones are present, approximately 87% being singletons, with the ten largest covering more than 1.5%. The sequencing input was PBMCs. These receptors all come from a man in his forties in good health and CMV-seronegative.

The gene calls are TRBV7-2 and TRBJ2-3; 9 bases match TRBD2. V was clipped by 5 bases and J by 8 bases; unmatched bases: 14. CDR3 length equals 16 residues. Germline V gives CDR1 SGHTA, CDR2 FQGNSA. The DNA of the CDR3 is TGTGCCAGCAGCAACAACCCCTTGACTAGCGGAGGTACGCAGTATTTT. Translated, it gives CASSNNPLTSGGTQYF. The entire variable domain, with the rest obtained from reference TRBV7-2 and TRBJ2-3, is as follows: GAGVSQSPSNKVTEKGKDVELRCDPISGHTALYWYRQSLGQGLEFLIYFQGNSAPDKSGLPSDRFSAERTGGSVSTLTIQRTQQEDSAVYLCASSNNPLTSGGTQYFGPGTRLTVL.

The sample holds one count of this clone. J is TRBJ1-1 and V is TRBV7-8; D not certain. Germline CDR1 SGHVS, CDR2 FQNEAQ. The CDR3 has 15 amino acids. Between the trimmed V and J ends, which lost 1 base and 0 bases, there was a span of 9 bases. In nucleotides, the CDR3 is TGTGCCAGCAGCTTAGGGTACAGAATGAACACTGAAGCTTTCTTT. It codes for CASSLGYRMNTEAFF. The entire variable domain, with the rest obtained from reference TRBV7-8 and TRBJ1-1, is as follows: GAGVSQSPRYKVAKRGQDVALRCDPISGHVSLFWYQQALGQGPEFLTYFQNEAQLDKSGLPSDRFFAERPEGSVSTLKIQRTQQEDSAVYLCASSLGYRMNTEAFFGQGTRLTVV.

The chain is built from TRBV7-9 and TRBJ1-5; D is possibly TRBD1 (6 bases). The CDR3 is 15 residues long. V shed 0 bases and J shed 3 bases, with 9 bases lying between them. Germline V CDR1 and CDR2: SEHNR, FQNEAQ (reference sequence). CDR3 in amino acids: CASSLAYRDNQPQHF. CDR3 nucleotide sequence: TGTGCCAGCAGCTTAGCTTACAGGGACAATCAGCCCCAGCATTTT.

The chain has TRBV2 and TRBJ1-5; D gene unclear. Trimming pared 1 base from V and 3 bases from J, leaving 4 bases between. The CDR3 sequence is 13 residues long. Germline V gene data show CDR1 as SNHLY and CDR2 as FYNNEI. The CDR3 protein is CASSEVFNQPQHF. The CDR3 bases are TGTGCCAGCAGTGAAGTCTTCAATCAGCCCCAGCATTTT.

This sequence joins TRBV9 and TRBJ2-5; tentatively, D is TRBD2 (6 bases). This CDR3 spans 14 amino acids. In germline, CDR1 is SGDLS, CDR2 YYNGEE. Trimming took 0 bases from V and 5 from J, leaving 11 bases between them. The CDR3 DNA is TGTGCCAGCAGCGTAGGCCCGGGACTGGAGACCCAGTACTTC. This encodes CASSVGPGLETQYF.

The chain is built from TRBV30 and TRBJ1-4; D uncertain. Germline CDR1 reads GTSNPN; CDR2 reads SVGIG (reference sequence). The CDR3 has 12 amino acids. V was trimmed by 3 bases and J by 7 bases, leaving 9 bases between them. CDR3 sequence: CAWRAEGEKLFF. CDR3 bases: TGTGCCTGGAGGGCAGAGGGTGAAAAACTGTTTTTT.

This chain connects TRBV27 to TRBJ2-7; 8 bases are a match to TRBD2. The CDR3 contains 15 residues. Trimming removed 2 bases from V and 5 bases from J; junction bases left unmatched: 8. Germline V lookup: CDR1 MNHEY, CDR2 SMNVEV (reference sequence). The CDR3 spells CASSLPGGALDEQYF. In DNA form, the CDR3 reads TGTGCCAGCAGTTTACCGGGGGGGGCCCTCGACGAGCAGTACTTC.

V gene TRBV6-1 combines with J gene TRBJ1-2; no definite D call. The CDR3 consists of 16 residues. From germline, CDR1 is MNHNS and CDR2 SASEGT. The germline V and J ends were trimmed by 4 bases and 6 bases, with 21 bases remaining between them. As DNA, the CDR3 is TGTGCCAGCAGTGGCGTTATGGGCCGTGTCATCGATGGCTACACCTTC. It translates to CASSGVMGRVIDGYTF.

The V and J genes are TRBV6-5 and TRBJ2-7, with 9 bases matching TRBD1. Unmatched junction bases numbered 7, after V lost 8 bases and J lost 2 bases. This CDR3 is 14 amino acids long. The germline V gene encodes CDR1 MNHEY and CDR2 SVGAGI. CDR3: CASRWDRAPYEQYF. Written as DNA, the CDR3 is TGTGCCAGCCGATGGGACAGGGCACCCTACGAGCAGTACTTC.

CDR3 region: CASSNYRGSTDTQYF. The DNA of the CDR3 is TGTGCCAGCAGCAACTACAGGGGGAGCACAGATACGCAGTATTTT. The chain has TRBV5-4 and TRBJ2-3; TRBD1 matches at 8 bases. Trimming took 4 bases from V and 0 from J; bases not matched to a gene: 4. This CDR3 comprises 15 residues. CDR1 is SGHNT and CDR2 is YYREEE in the germline V gene (reference sequence). The variable domain in full, completed from reference TRBV5-4 and TRBJ2-3, reads ETGVTQSPTHLIKTRGQQVTLRCSSQSGHNTVSWYQQALGQGPQFIFQYYREEENGRGNFPPRFSGLQFPNYSSELNVNALELDDSALYLCASSNYRGSTDTQYFGPGTRLTVL.